A selection of T cell receptor beta chains follows, all from one sample in a study of blood T cells in healthy people across ages. TCRdb reprocessed the 5' RACE reads via MiXCR and lists one record per CDR3 protein. The sample lists approximately 850,000 distinct CDR3 sequences, approximately 48% occurring once. The sequencing sample was made of blood. These receptors were taken from a man between 60 and 75 years old in good health. Each CDR3 is given with its conserved first and last residue. The D gene is left open where the match is weak. Only some rows state a clone size, as once, few, many or a class for expanded clones.

v_call	j_call	clone_size	d_call	cdr3_length	cdr3_aa	cdr3_nt
TRBV7-9	TRBJ1-4	.	.	16	CASSLASRDLDEKLFF	TGTGCCAGCAGCTTAGCCAGCCGGGATTTGGATGAAAAACTGTTTTTT
TRBV7-9	TRBJ1-2	.	.	12	CASGLNGEGYTF	TGTGCCAGCGGCTTAAACGGGGAGGGCTACACCTTC
TRBV29-1	TRBJ2-1	many	.	14	CSVEDGRPYNEQFF	TGCAGCGTTGAAGATGGGCGACCCTACAATGAGCAGTTCTTC
TRBV30	TRBJ1-2	.	.	13	CAWSVLAGYGYTF	TGTGCCTGGAGTGTACTGGCAGGGTATGGCTACACCTTC
TRBV4-3	TRBJ1-4	few	.	14	CASSQVVTAEKLFF	TGCGCCAGCAGCCAAGTGGTCACGGCGGAAAAACTGTTTTTT
TRBV6-6	TRBJ2-1	.	.	12	CASSPRGGEQFF	TGTGCCAGCAGCCCACGGGGCGGTGAGCAGTTCTTC
TRBV24-1	TRBJ1-5	once	TRBD1	15	CAIGGTGGVDQPQHF	TGTGCCATCGGAGGGACAGGGGGTGTTGATCAGCCCCAGCATTTT
TRBV2	TRBJ2-4	few	.	12	CASHGRKNIQYF	TGTGCCAGCCACGGAAGGAAAAACATTCAGTACTTC
TRBV28	TRBJ2-7	.	TRBD1	16	CASSSHPGQGYNEQYF	TGTGCCAGCAGTTCCCATCCGGGACAGGGGTACAACGAGCAGTACTTC
TRBV9	TRBJ1-2	many	.	12	CASSFPEVSYTF	TGTGCCAGCAGCTTCCCCGAAGTTTCGTACACCTTC
TRBV7-2	TRBJ1-1	few	.	14	CASILDRMNTEAFF	TGTGCCAGCATCCTTGACAGAATGAACACTGAAGCTTTCTTT
TRBV12-3/TRBV12-4	TRBJ1-6	.	.	15	CASREGSSYNSPLHF	TGTGCCAGCAGGGAGGGGAGCTCCTATAATTCACCCCTCCACTTT
TRBV12-3/TRBV12-4	TRBJ2-5	.	.	13	CASNLQGTETQYF	TGTGCCAGCAATTTGCAGGGGACGGAGACCCAGTACTTC
TRBV5-4	TRBJ2-1	.	.	14	CASSRSGWTNEQFF	TGTGCCAGCAGCCGTTCCGGGTGGACTAACGAGCAGTTCTTC
TRBV27	TRBJ2-5	few	.	17	CASSLSASGKIVETQYF	TGTGCCAGCAGTTTATCGGCCTCCGGGAAAATCGTAGAGACCCAGTACTTC
TRBV9	TRBJ2-3	few	.	15	CASSVRGLTLDTQYF	TGTGCCAGCAGCGTCCGGGGCCTGACGTTGGATACGCAGTATTTT
TRBV2	TRBJ2-1	.	TRBD1	14	CASTGQGVPNEQFF	TGTGCCAGCACTGGACAGGGAGTCCCCAATGAGCAGTTCTTC
TRBV2	TRBJ2-5	.	.	15	CASSLGPGERETQYF	TGTGCCAGCAGCCTCGGACCCGGGGAAAGGGAGACCCAGTACTTC
TRBV20-1	TRBJ2-3	.	.	13	CSARDALPDTQYF	TGCAGTGCTAGAGATGCCCTCCCGGATACGCAGTATTTT
TRBV3-1	TRBJ2-7	.	.	15	CASSRADSPAYEQYF	TGTGCCAGCAGCCGAGCGGACAGTCCTGCCTACGAGCAGTACTTC
TRBV20-1	TRBJ2-1	.	.	13	CSAPGLKGNEQFF	TGCAGTGCGCCGGGACTGAAAGGGAATGAGCAGTTCTTC
TRBV5-1	TRBJ2-2	few	TRBD1	15	CASSKGQGRTGELFF	TGCGCCAGCAGCAAGGGACAGGGAAGAACCGGGGAGCTGTTTTTT
TRBV18	TRBJ2-7	.	.	15	CASSQLAGPYYEQYF	TGTGCCAGCTCACAACTTGCGGGGCCATACTACGAGCAGTACTTC
TRBV7-2	TRBJ2-1	few	TRBD1	14	CASSRDRGSDEQFF	TGTGCCAGCAGCCGGGACAGGGGGTCCGATGAGCAGTTCTTC
TRBV24-1	TRBJ2-7	.	TRBD1	12	CATRRGRDEQYF	TGTGCCACTCGCAGGGGGCGCGACGAGCAGTACTTC
TRBV7-2	TRBJ1-5	.	.	14	CASSLEGGNQPQHF	TGTGCCAGCAGCTTAGAAGGTGGCAATCAGCCCCAGCATTTT
TRBV7-9	TRBJ2-5	.	.	14	CASSLGGPYETQYF	TGTGCCAGCAGCTTAGGGGGGCCTTATGAGACCCAGTACTTC
TRBV7-9	TRBJ2-7	few	.	11	CASSSSNEQYF	TGTGCCAGCAGCTCCTCGAACGAGCAGTACTTC
TRBV6-1	TRBJ2-5	.	TRBD1	15	CASSQRQGYQETQYF	TGTGCCAGCAGTCAGAGACAGGGGTACCAAGAGACCCAGTACTTC
TRBV4-3	TRBJ2-1	many	TRBD1	15	CASSQDGQGYTEQFF	TGCGCCAGCAGCCAGGATGGACAGGGGTATACTGAGCAGTTCTTC
TRBV6-5	TRBJ2-3	.	TRBD1	15	CASSYSSTRGPRLYF	TGTGCCAGCAGTTACTCTTCTACGAGGGGGCCGAGGCTGTATTTT
TRBV7-2	TRBJ2-1	.	.	17	CASSLGIRAGSYNEQFF	TGTGCCAGCAGCTTAGGGATCAGGGCAGGGTCCTACAATGAGCAGTTCTTC
TRBV4-1	TRBJ2-4	.	.	13	CASSQGGVNIQYF	TGCGCCAGCAGCCAAGGAGGAGTAAACATTCAGTACTTC
TRBV10-2	TRBJ2-3	few	TRBD1	17	CASSEYTGTGVTDTQYF	TGCGCCAGCAGTGAATATACAGGGACAGGGGTAACAGATACGCAGTATTTT
TRBV4-3	TRBJ2-3	.	.	16	CASNQVSGGVGDTQYF	TGCGCCAGCAACCAAGTGTCCGGCGGGGTGGGGGATACGCAGTATTTT
TRBV6-2/TRBV6-3	TRBJ1-5	.	.	15	CASSTGSNSNQPQHF	TGTGCCAGCTCCACAGGGAGTAATAGCAATCAGCCCCAGCATTTT
TRBV6-5	TRBJ2-1	.	.	15	CASSFAGPPNNEQFF	TGTGCCAGCAGTTTTGCGGGTCCCCCCAACAATGAGCAGTTCTTC
TRBV29-1	TRBJ2-5	many	.	13	CSVLNQGQETQYF	TGCAGCGTCCTGAATCAGGGCCAAGAGACCCAGTACTTC
TRBV6-2/TRBV6-3	TRBJ2-7	once	TRBD1	15	CARTIQTGLSYEQYF	TGTGCCCGCACCATACAGACAGGGTTGAGCTACGAGCAGTACTTC
TRBV5-1	TRBJ1-4	many	.	13	CASRVGLDGKLFF	TGCGCCAGCAGGGTTGGTCTCGACGGAAAACTGTTTTTT
TRBV7-2	TRBJ2-7	many	TRBD1	15	CASSLSGQGAYEQYF	TGTGCCAGCAGCTTGTCTGGACAGGGGGCCTACGAGCAGTACTTC
TRBV6-5	TRBJ2-5	.	.	13	CASSYGGTETQYF	TGTGCCAGCAGTTACGGAGGGACCGAGACCCAGTACTTC